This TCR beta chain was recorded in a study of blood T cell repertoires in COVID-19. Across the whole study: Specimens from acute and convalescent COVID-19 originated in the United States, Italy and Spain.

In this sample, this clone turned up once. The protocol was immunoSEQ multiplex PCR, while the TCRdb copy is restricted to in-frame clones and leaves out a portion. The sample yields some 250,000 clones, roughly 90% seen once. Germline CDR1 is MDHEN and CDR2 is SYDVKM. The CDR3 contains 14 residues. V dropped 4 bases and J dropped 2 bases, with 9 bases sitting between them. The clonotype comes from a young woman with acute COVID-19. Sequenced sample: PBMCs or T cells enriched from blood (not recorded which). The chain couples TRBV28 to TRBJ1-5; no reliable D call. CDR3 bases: TGTGCCAGCAGTTATACCGGGGGCAATCAGCCCCAGCATTTT. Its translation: CASSYTGGNQPQHF.